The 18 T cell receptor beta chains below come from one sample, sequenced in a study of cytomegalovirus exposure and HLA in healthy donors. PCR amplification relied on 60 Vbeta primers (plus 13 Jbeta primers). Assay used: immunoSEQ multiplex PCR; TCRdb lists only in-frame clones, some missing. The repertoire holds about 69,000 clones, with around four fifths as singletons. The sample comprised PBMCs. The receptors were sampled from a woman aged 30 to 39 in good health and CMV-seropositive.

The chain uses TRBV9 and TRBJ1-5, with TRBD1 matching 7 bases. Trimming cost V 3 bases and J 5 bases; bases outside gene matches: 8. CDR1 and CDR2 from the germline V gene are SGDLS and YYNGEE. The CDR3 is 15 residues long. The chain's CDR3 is CASSGGVGGHQPQHF. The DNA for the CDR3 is TGTGCCAGCAGCGGGGGGGTAGGGGGCCATCAGCCCCAGCATTTT.

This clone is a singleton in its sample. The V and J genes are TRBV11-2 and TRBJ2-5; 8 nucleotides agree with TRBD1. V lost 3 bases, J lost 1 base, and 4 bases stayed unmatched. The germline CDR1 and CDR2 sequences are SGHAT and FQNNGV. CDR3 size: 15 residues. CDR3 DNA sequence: TGTGCCAGCAGCTTCGGCAGGGGGCTCCAAGAGACCCAGTACTTC. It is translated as CASSFGRGLQETQYF.

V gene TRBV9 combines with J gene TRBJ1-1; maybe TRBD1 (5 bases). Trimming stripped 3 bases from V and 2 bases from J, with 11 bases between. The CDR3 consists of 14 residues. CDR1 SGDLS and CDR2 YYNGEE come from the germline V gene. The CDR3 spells CASSGRDSNTEAFF. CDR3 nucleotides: TGTGCCAGCAGCGGGCGGGACTCCAACACTGAAGCTTTCTTT.

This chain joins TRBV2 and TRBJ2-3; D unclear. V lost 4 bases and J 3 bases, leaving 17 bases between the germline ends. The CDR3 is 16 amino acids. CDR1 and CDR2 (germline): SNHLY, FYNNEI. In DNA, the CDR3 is TGTGCCAGCAGTGTCAAGCCTACGTTGAAGACAGATACGCAGTATTTT. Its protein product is CASSVKPTLKTDTQYF.

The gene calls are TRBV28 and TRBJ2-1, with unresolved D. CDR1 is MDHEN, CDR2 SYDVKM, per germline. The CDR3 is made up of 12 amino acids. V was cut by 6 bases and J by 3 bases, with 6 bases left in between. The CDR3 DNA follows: TGTGCCAGCAGCCCAATCTACAATGAGCAGTTCTTC. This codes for CASSPIYNEQFF.

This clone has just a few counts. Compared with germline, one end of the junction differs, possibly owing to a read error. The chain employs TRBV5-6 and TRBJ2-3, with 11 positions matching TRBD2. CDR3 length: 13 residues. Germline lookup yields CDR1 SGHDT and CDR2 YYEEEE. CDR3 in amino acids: CASSPGGLAALSF. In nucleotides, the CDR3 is TGTGCCAGCAGCCCGGGGGGACTAGCGGCTCTGAGTTTT.

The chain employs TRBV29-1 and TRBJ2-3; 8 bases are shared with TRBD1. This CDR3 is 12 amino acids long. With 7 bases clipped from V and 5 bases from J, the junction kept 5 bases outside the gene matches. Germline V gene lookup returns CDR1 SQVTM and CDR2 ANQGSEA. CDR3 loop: CSASRGRDTQYF. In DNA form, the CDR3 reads TGCAGCGCTTCCAGGGGGCGAGATACGCAGTATTTT.

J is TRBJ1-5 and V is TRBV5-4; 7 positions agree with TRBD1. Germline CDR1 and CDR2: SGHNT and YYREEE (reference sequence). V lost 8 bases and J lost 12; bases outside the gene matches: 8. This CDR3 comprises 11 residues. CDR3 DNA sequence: TGTGCCAGTTTACAGGGGAAGTTCCAGCATTTT. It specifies CASLQGKFQHF. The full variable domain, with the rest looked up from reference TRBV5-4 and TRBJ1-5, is ETGVTQSPTHLIKTRGQQVTLRCSSQSGHNTVSWYQQALGQGPQFIFQYYREEENGRGNFPPRFSGLQFPNYSSELNVNALELDDSALYLCASLQGKFQHFGDGTRLSIL.

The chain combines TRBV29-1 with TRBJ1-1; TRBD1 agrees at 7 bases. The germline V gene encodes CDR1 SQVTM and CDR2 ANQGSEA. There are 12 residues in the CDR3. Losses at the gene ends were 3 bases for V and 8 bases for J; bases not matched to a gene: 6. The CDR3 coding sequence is TGCAGCGTTGATGGACAGGCGGCCGAAGCTTTCTTT. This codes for CSVDGQAAEAFF.

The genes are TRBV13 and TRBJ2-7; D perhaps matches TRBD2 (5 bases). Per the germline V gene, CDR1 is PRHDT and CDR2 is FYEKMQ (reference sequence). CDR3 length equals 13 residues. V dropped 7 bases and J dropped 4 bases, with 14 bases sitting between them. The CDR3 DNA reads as TGTGCCAGCACCCGAGGGATGGCTTACGAGCAGTACTTC. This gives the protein CASTRGMAYEQYF.

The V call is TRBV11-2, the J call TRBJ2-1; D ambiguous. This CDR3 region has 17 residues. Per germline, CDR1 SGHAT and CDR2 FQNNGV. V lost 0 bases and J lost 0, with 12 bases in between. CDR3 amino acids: CASSLEGAASSYNEQFF. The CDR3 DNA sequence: TGTGCCAGCAGCTTAGAAGGCGCGGCAAGCTCCTACAATGAGCAGTTCTTC. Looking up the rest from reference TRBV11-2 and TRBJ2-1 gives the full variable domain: EAGVAQSPRYKIIEKRQSVAFWCNPISGHATLYWYQQILGQGPKLLIQFQNNGVVDDSQLPKDRFSAERLKGVDSTLKIQPAKLEDSAVYLCASSLEGAASSYNEQFFGPGTRLTVL.

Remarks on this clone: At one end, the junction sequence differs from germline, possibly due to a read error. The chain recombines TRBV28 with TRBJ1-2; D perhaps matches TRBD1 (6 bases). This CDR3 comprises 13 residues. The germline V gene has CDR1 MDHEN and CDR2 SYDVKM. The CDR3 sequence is CASSIRQAPLHFF. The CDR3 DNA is TGTGCCAGCAGTATCAGACAGGCCCCCCTTCACTTCTTC.

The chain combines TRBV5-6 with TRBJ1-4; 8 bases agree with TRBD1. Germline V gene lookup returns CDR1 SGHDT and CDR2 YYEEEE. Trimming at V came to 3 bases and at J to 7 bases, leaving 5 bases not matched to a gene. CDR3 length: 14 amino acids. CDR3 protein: CASSSDREGEKLFF. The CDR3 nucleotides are TGTGCCAGCAGCTCGGACAGGGAGGGTGAAAAACTGTTTTTT.

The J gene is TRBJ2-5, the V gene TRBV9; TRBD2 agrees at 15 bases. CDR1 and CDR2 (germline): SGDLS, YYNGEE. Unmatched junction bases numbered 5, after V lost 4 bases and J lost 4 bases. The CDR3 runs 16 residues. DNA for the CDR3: TGTGCCAGCAGCCCCCCGGGACTAGCGGGAGGAGAGACCCAGTACTTC. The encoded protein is CASSPPGLAGGETQYF.

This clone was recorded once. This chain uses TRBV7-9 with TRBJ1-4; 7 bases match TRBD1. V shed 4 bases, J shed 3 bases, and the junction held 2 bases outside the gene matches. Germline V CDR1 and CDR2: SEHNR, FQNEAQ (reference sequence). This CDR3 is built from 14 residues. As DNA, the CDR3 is TGTGCCAGCAGCTCGACAGGGCCTAATGAAAAACTGTTTTTT. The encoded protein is CASSSTGPNEKLFF. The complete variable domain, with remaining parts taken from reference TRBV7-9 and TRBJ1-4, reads DTGVSQNPRHKITKRGQNVTFRCDPISEHNRLYWYRQTLGQGPEFLTYFQNEAQLEKSRLLSDRFSAERPKGSFSTLEIQRTEQGDSAMYLCASSSTGPNEKLFFGSGTQLSVL.

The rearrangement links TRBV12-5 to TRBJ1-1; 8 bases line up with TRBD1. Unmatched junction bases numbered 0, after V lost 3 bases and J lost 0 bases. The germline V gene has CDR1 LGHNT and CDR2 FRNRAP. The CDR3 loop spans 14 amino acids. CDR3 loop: CASGFRGLNTEAFF. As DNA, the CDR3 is TGTGCTAGTGGTTTCAGGGGGCTGAACACTGAAGCTTTCTTT.

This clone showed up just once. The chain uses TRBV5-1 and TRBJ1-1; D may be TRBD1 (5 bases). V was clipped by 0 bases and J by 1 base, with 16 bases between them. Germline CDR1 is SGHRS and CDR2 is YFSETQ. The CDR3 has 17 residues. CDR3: CASSLDAGTVRNTEAFF. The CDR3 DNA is TGCGCCAGCAGCTTGGATGCGGGGACTGTAAGGAACACTGAAGCTTTCTTT.

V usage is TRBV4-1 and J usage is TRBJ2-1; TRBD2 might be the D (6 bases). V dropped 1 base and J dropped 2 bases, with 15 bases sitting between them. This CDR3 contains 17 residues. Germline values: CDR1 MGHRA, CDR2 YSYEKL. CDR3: CASSQAPGEAAYNEQFF. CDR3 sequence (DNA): TGCGCCAGCAGCCAAGCTCCCGGGGAGGCAGCCTACAATGAGCAGTTCTTC.